The 17 T cell receptor beta chains in this list originate from one sample, sequenced in a study of cytomegalovirus exposure and HLA in healthy donors. Using immunoSEQ multiplex PCR, the repertoire was profiled, and TCRdb retains in-frame clones only, with some absent. Of more than 80,000 clones in the sample, 88% were seen once. Sequenced: PBMCs. The receptor source for this set is a woman younger than 30 in good health and CMV-seropositive.

This chain joins TRBV9 and TRBJ2-1; 8 nucleotides agree with TRBD2. This CDR3 has 16 amino acids. J was trimmed by 2 bases and V by 1 base; bases with no gene match: 5. From germline, CDR1 is SGDLS and CDR2 YYNGEE. The CDR3 bases are TGTGCCAGCAGCGTAAGTAGAGCGGGGGCCTACAATGAGCAGTTCTTC. It is translated as CASSVSRAGAYNEQFF.

This clone has a single count. The gene calls are TRBV2 and TRBJ1-2; D remains ambiguous. The germline V gene has CDR1 SNHLY and CDR2 FYNNEI. This CDR3 spans 13 amino acids. Deletions cut 5 bases from V and 2 bases from J, with 9 bases between. CDR3 nucleotides: TGTGCCAGCAGTCTAGCAGGAAACTATGGCTACACCTTC. Protein: CASSLAGNYGYTF.

The rearrangement links TRBV6-1 to TRBJ1-5; D is unresolved. Per the germline V gene, CDR1 is MNHNS and CDR2 is SASEGT. This CDR3 comprises 15 residues. V dropped 3 bases and J dropped 8 bases, with 17 bases sitting between them. CDR3 sequence: CASSDDSGRLEPQHF. As DNA, the CDR3 is TGTGCCAGCAGTGATGATTCGGGGAGGTTGGAGCCCCAGCATTTT.

The chain uses TRBV7-2 and TRBJ1-1, with D hard to call. V was trimmed by 5 bases and J by 0 bases, leaving 10 bases between them. The CDR3 covers 14 residues. Per germline, CDR1 SGHTA and CDR2 FQGNSA. CDR3 region: CASSEGGLNTEAFF. In DNA form, the CDR3 reads TGTGCCAGCAGCGAAGGAGGGTTGAACACTGAAGCTTTCTTT.

The chain joins TRBV4-1 to TRBJ2-3, with TRBD2 matching over 8 bases. J was trimmed by 2 bases and V by 0 bases; bases with no gene match: 7. This CDR3 is built from 17 residues. Germline-derived CDR1 and CDR2 are MGHRA and YSYEKL. The CDR3 region has the DNA TGCGCCAGCAGCCAAGATCTCGGGCGGGGGGTCACAGATACGCAGTATTTT. It specifies CASSQDLGRGVTDTQYF.

Only one count was recorded for this clone. The chain carries TRBV9 and TRBJ1-1; D gene ambiguous. The germline CDR1 and CDR2 sequences are SGDLS and YYNGEE. V dropped 0 bases and J dropped 1 base, with 7 bases sitting between them. The CDR3 covers 14 residues. As DNA, the CDR3 is TGTGCCAGCAGCGTAGGACACTCGAACACTGAAGCTTTCTTT. Encoded protein: CASSVGHSNTEAFF.

This clone has a single count. The junction departs from germline at one end; a sequencing error may be responsible. The chain carries TRBV28 and TRBJ2-7; 10 bases line up with TRBD2. This CDR3 spans 17 amino acids. The germline V gene has CDR1 MDHEN and CDR2 SYDVKM. CDR3 protein: CASSLGLAGESSYEQYF. DNA for the CDR3: TGTGCCAGTAGTTTAGGGCTAGCGGGGGAGAGCTCCTACGAGCAGTACTTC.

Notes on this clone: Here the CDR3 omits its conserved ending phenylalanine or tryptophan, so a read error is the likely source. J is TRBJ1-6 and V is TRBV28; possible D gene TRBD1, 5 bases. Per germline, CDR1 MDHEN and CDR2 SYDVKM. The CDR3 extends over 14 amino acids. Between the trimmed V and J ends, which lost 3 bases and 6 bases, there was a span of 9 bases. The CDR3 region is CASSLVGVNSPLHL. The CDR3, as DNA: TGTGCCAGCAGTTTGGTAGGGGTTAATTCACCCCTCCACCTT.

The chain recombines TRBV6-6 with TRBJ1-2; weak D call: TRBD1 (5 bases). This CDR3 spans 13 amino acids. V was pared by 4 bases and J by 2 bases, with 8 bases between. In germline, CDR1 is MNHNY, CDR2 SVGAGI (reference sequence). Here the CDR3 reads CASSLGPNYGYTF. CDR3 in DNA: TGTGCCAGCAGTTTGGGGCCGAACTATGGCTACACCTTC.

The V call is TRBV18, the J call TRBJ2-5, with 8 bases matching TRBD1. V shed 0 bases, J shed 4 bases, and the junction held 10 bases outside the gene matches. Looked up from germline, CDR1 is KGHSH and CDR2 is LQKENI. The CDR3 runs 17 residues. CDR3 DNA sequence: TGTGCCAGCTCACCACCCTTGACAGGGGATCAGGGAGAGACCCAGTACTTC. Protein product: CASSPPLTGDQGETQYF.

The V and J genes are TRBV18 and TRBJ2-7; maybe TRBD1 (6 bases). The CDR3 extends over 14 amino acids. Between the trimmed V and J ends, which lost 2 bases and 5 bases, there was a span of 13 bases. Germline lookup yields CDR1 KGHSH and CDR2 LQKENI. The CDR3 loop is CASSPVTGPNEQYF. In DNA form, the CDR3 reads TGTGCCAGCTCACCAGTGACAGGACCAAACGAGCAGTACTTC.

This clone appeared a few times. This chain connects TRBV6-1 to TRBJ2-1; possibly TRBD1 for D (5 bases). Germline-derived CDR1 and CDR2 are MNHNS and SASEGT. V was cut by 6 bases and J by 3 bases, with 9 bases left in between. The CDR3 runs to 13 residues. The CDR3 loop reads CASSVQGYNEQFF. The CDR3, as DNA: TGTGCCAGCAGCGTGCAGGGCTACAATGAGCAGTTCTTC.

J is TRBJ1-1 and V is TRBV5-1; 8 nucleotides line up with TRBD1. J was trimmed by 6 bases and V by 2 bases; bases with no gene match: 6. The CDR3 consists of 14 residues. CDR1 is SGHRS and CDR2 is YFSETQ in the germline V gene. CDR3: CASSFQQGAAEAFF. Written as DNA, the CDR3 is TGCGCCAGCAGCTTCCAGCAGGGGGCCGCTGAAGCTTTCTTT. Full variable domain (remainder filled in from reference TRBV5-1 and TRBJ1-1): KAGVTQTPRYLIKTRGQQVTLSCSPISGHRSVSWYQQTPGQGLQFLFEYFSETQRNKGNFPGRFSGRQFSNSRSEMNVSTLELGDSALYLCASSFQQGAAEAFFGQGTRLTVV.

This chain links TRBV15 with TRBJ2-7, with 9 positions matching TRBD1. Germline lookup yields CDR1 LNHNV and CDR2 YYDKDF (reference sequence). V was clipped by 3 bases and J by 4 bases; unmatched bases: 7. The CDR3 length is 15 residues. The CDR3 DNA reads TGTGCCACCAGCAGTCCGGGACAGGGTTCGTACGAGCAGTACTTC. Translation: CATSSPGQGSYEQYF.

This chain joins TRBV6-5 and TRBJ2-3, with TRBD2 matching over 7 bases. The CDR3 has 16 amino acids. CDR1 is MNHEY and CDR2 is SVGAGI in the germline V gene. The V segment lost 0 bases and the J segment 0 bases; nucleotides outside the gene matches: 3. CDR3 loop: CASSYSTSPSTDTQYF. CDR3 DNA sequence: TGTGCCAGCAGTTACTCGACTAGCCCTAGCACAGATACGCAGTATTTT.

The chain couples TRBV20-1 to TRBJ2-1; 10 nucleotides agree with TRBD2. This CDR3 is 10 amino acids long. V shed 6 bases and J 12 bases; nucleotides not matched to a gene: 2. Germline CDR1 and CDR2: DFQATT and SNEGSKA (reference sequence). CDR3 nucleotides: TGCAGTGCAAGACTAGCGGGGCAGTTCTTC. Protein product: CSARLAGQFF.

The chain is built from TRBV10-3 and TRBJ2-1, with 8 bases lining up with TRBD1. The CDR3 is 14 amino acids. The V gene end was trimmed by 8 bases and the J gene end by 6 bases; junction bases not matched to a gene: 9. CDR1 and CDR2 (germline): ENHRY, SYGVKD. The CDR3 spells CAIAKGTGTNEQFF. The CDR3 DNA reads TGTGCCATCGCTAAGGGGACAGGTACCAATGAGCAGTTCTTC.